This is a list of T cell receptor beta chains from one sample in a study of cytomegalovirus exposure and HLA in healthy donors. TCRdb's table, derived via immunoSEQ multiplex PCR, lists solely in-frame clones and lacks some. This sample has under 200,000 clones, with approximately 80% found just once. The sequencing sample was made of PBMCs. The source is a man younger than 40 in good health and CMV-seropositive. Each CDR3 is given with its conserved first and last residue. Each record gives: V gene, clone size, J gene, D gene, CDR3 protein, CDR3 DNA. A D gene is named only where the DNA matches it firmly. Clone size is not always given. Where it is, it says once, few, many or a class for expanded clones.

v_gene: TRBV4-3; abundance: .; j_gene: TRBJ2-7; d_gene: .; CDR3aa: CASSQDPQTRYEQYF; CDR3nt: TGCGCCAGCAGCCAAGATCCCCAAACAAGATACGAGCAGTACTTC
v_gene: TRBV11-1; abundance: few; j_gene: TRBJ1-6; d_gene: .; CDR3aa: CASSLDGEGTYNSPLHF; CDR3nt: TGTGCCAGCAGCTTAGACGGGGAAGGAACCTATAATTCACCCCTCCACTTT
v_gene: TRBV28; abundance: .; j_gene: TRBJ1-2; d_gene: .; CDR3aa: CASSDPGHPPRGYTF; CDR3nt: TGTGCCAGCTCAGATCCGGGACATCCGCCTCGGGGCTACACCTTC
v_gene: TRBV6-6; abundance: few; j_gene: TRBJ2-7; d_gene: TRBD1; CDR3aa: CASTQGALNEQYF; CDR3nt: TGTGCCAGCACCCAGGGGGCGCTCAACGAGCAGTACTTC
v_gene: TRBV7-7; abundance: .; j_gene: TRBJ2-3; d_gene: TRBD2; CDR3aa: CASSLASGGTDTQYF; CDR3nt: TGTGCCAGCAGCTTAGCTAGCGGGGGTACAGATACGCAGTATTTT
v_gene: TRBV1; abundance: .; j_gene: TRBJ2-7; d_gene: .; CDR3aa: CTSSQDPLAGASYEQYF; CDR3nt: TGCACCAGCAGCCAAGATCCACTAGCGGGGGCCTCCTACGAGCAGTACTTC
v_gene: TRBV5-1; abundance: .; j_gene: TRBJ2-5; d_gene: TRBD1; CDR3aa: CASSLRRTGAQETQYF; CDR3nt: TGCGCCAGCAGCTTGCGCCGGACAGGCGCCCAAGAGACCCAGTACTTC
v_gene: TRBV4-2; abundance: .; j_gene: TRBJ1-5; d_gene: .; CDR3aa: CASSREQVYQPQHF; CDR3nt: TGTGCCAGCAGCCGTGAACAGGTTTATCAGCCCCAGCATTTT
v_gene: TRBV15; abundance: .; j_gene: TRBJ2-5; d_gene: TRBD2; CDR3aa: CATSRGLAETQYF; CDR3nt: TGTGCCACCAGCAGAGGACTAGCAGAGACCCAGTACTTC
v_gene: TRBV7-2; abundance: .; j_gene: TRBJ2-7; d_gene: .; CDR3aa: CASSLQGWSHEQYF; CDR3nt: TGTGCCAGCAGCTTACAGGGTTGGTCTCACGAGCAGTACTTC
v_gene: TRBV4-3; abundance: .; j_gene: TRBJ2-1; d_gene: TRBD2; CDR3aa: CASSQDGLAGGNEQFF; CDR3nt: TGCGCCAGCAGCCAAGACGGTCTAGCGGGGGGAAATGAGCAGTTCTTC
v_gene: TRBV5-8; abundance: .; j_gene: TRBJ2-3; d_gene: .; CDR3aa: CASSLNVQGSGDTQYF; CDR3nt: TGTGCCAGCAGCTTGAATGTGCAGGGCTCAGGAGATACGCAGTATTTT
v_gene: TRBV5-4; abundance: .; j_gene: TRBJ2-3; d_gene: TRBD1; CDR3aa: CASSWDRGADTQYF; CDR3nt: TGTGCCAGCAGCTGGGACAGGGGCGCAGATACGCAGTATTTT
v_gene: TRBV27; abundance: once; j_gene: TRBJ1-5; d_gene: .; CDR3aa: CASRTRDNNQPQHF; CDR3nt: TGTGCCAGCAGAACACGGGACAACAATCAGCCCCAGCATTTT
v_gene: TRBV6-7; abundance: .; j_gene: TRBJ2-5; d_gene: TRBD1; CDR3aa: CASTPGQPQETQYF; CDR3nt: TGTGCCAGCACCCCGGGACAGCCCCAAGAGACCCAGTACTTC
v_gene: TRBV4-1; abundance: many; j_gene: TRBJ1-2; d_gene: TRBD1; CDR3aa: CASSQPGGDYGYTF; CDR3nt: TGCGCCAGCAGCCAACCAGGGGGAGACTATGGCTACACCTTC
v_gene: TRBV29-1; abundance: .; j_gene: TRBJ1-1; d_gene: TRBD1; CDR3aa: CSVDFETGGPNTEAFF; CDR3nt: TGCAGCGTTGATTTTGAGACAGGGGGCCCGAACACTGAAGCTTTCTTT
v_gene: TRBV4-3; abundance: .; j_gene: TRBJ2-1; d_gene: TRBD2; CDR3aa: CASSQVGAGGNEQFF; CDR3nt: TGCGCCAGCAGCCAAGTGGGAGCGGGAGGGAATGAGCAGTTCTTC
v_gene: TRBV30; abundance: few; j_gene: TRBJ1-2; d_gene: .; CDR3aa: CAWSVGGGYTF; CDR3nt: TGTGCCTGGAGTGTGGGGGGTGGCTACACCTTC
v_gene: TRBV2; abundance: few; j_gene: TRBJ2-7; d_gene: TRBD1; CDR3aa: CASSAGGLDEQYF; CDR3nt: TGTGCCAGCAGTGCAGGGGGCCTCGACGAGCAGTACTTC
v_gene: TRBV7-9; abundance: .; j_gene: TRBJ1-5; d_gene: .; CDR3aa: CASSLGHGGDSNQPQHF; CDR3nt: TGTGCCAGCAGCTTAGGACATGGAGGGGACAGCAATCAGCCCCAGCATTTT
v_gene: TRBV10-3; abundance: .; j_gene: TRBJ2-5; d_gene: .; CDR3aa: CAISEPGNYQETQYF; CDR3nt: TGTGCCATCAGTGAGCCAGGCAACTACCAAGAGACCCAGTACTTC
v_gene: TRBV4-3; abundance: .; j_gene: TRBJ1-4; d_gene: TRBD1; CDR3aa: CASSQDRAGGEKLFF; CDR3nt: TGCGCCAGCAGCCAAGATAGGGCAGGGGGTGAAAAACTGTTTTTT
v_gene: TRBV27; abundance: .; j_gene: TRBJ2-1; d_gene: TRBD2; CDR3aa: CASSLRLAGPNEQFF; CDR3nt: TGTGCCAGCAGTTTAAGGCTAGCGGGCCCCAATGAGCAGTTCTTC
v_gene: TRBV28; abundance: .; j_gene: TRBJ2-7; d_gene: TRBD1; CDR3aa: CASSGQGAYEQYF; CDR3nt: TGTGCCAGCAGCGGACAGGGAGCCTACGAGCAGTACTTC
v_gene: TRBV5-6; abundance: .; j_gene: TRBJ2-2; d_gene: .; CDR3aa: CASSLYITGELFF; CDR3nt: TGTGCCAGCAGCTTGTATATTACCGGGGAGCTGTTTTTT
v_gene: TRBV7-2; abundance: .; j_gene: TRBJ2-7; d_gene: TRBD2; CDR3aa: CASSIAGITYEQYF; CDR3nt: TGTGCCAGCAGTATAGCGGGGATAACCTACGAGCAGTACTTC
v_gene: TRBV6-1; abundance: .; j_gene: TRBJ1-1; d_gene: .; CDR3aa: CASSVDRMNTEAFF; CDR3nt: TGTGCCAGCAGTGTTGACAGAATGAACACTGAAGCTTTCTTT
v_gene: TRBV28; abundance: .; j_gene: TRBJ2-1; d_gene: .; CDR3aa: CASSPQVGGNEQFF; CDR3nt: TGTGCCAGCAGTCCTCAAGTAGGGGGCAATGAGCAGTTCTTC
v_gene: TRBV19; abundance: once; j_gene: TRBJ2-2; d_gene: TRBD2; CDR3aa: CASTGLEHTGELFF; CDR3nt: TGTGCCTCTACGGGACTAGAGCACACCGGGGAGCTGTTTTTT
v_gene: TRBV2; abundance: few; j_gene: TRBJ2-7; d_gene: .; CDR3aa: CASADSLYEQYF; CDR3nt: TGTGCCAGCGCCGACAGCCTCTACGAGCAGTACTTC
v_gene: TRBV10-1; abundance: .; j_gene: TRBJ2-1; d_gene: TRBD2; CDR3aa: CASSDQTSGGANEQFF; CDR3nt: TGCGCCAGCAGTGACCAGACTAGCGGGGGGGCGAATGAGCAGTTCTTC
v_gene: TRBV6-1; abundance: few; j_gene: TRBJ1-5; d_gene: .; CDR3aa: CASSVSGNQPQHF; CDR3nt: TGTGCCAGCAGTGTTTCCGGGAATCAGCCCCAGCATTTT
v_gene: TRBV7-3; abundance: .; j_gene: TRBJ2-7; d_gene: .; CDR3aa: CASSPSSATYEQYF; CDR3nt: TGTGCCAGCAGTCCATCTAGCGCGACCTACGAGCAGTACTTC
v_gene: TRBV9; abundance: few; j_gene: TRBJ1-5; d_gene: .; CDR3aa: CASSVGEGWGNQPQHF; CDR3nt: TGTGCCAGCAGCGTAGGGGAGGGGTGGGGCAATCAGCCCCAGCATTTT
v_gene: TRBV28; abundance: .; j_gene: TRBJ1-1; d_gene: TRBD1; CDR3aa: CASSPIGQGDTEAFF; CDR3nt: TGTGCCAGCAGTCCGATCGGACAGGGGGACACTGAAGCTTTCTTT
v_gene: TRBV7-2; abundance: once; j_gene: TRBJ1-2; d_gene: TRBD1; CDR3aa: CASSIGQGYGYTF; CDR3nt: TGTGCCAGCAGCATTGGACAGGGGTATGGCTACACCTTC
v_gene: TRBV30; abundance: .; j_gene: TRBJ2-5; d_gene: TRBD2; CDR3aa: CAWSPRGLATTQYF; CDR3nt: TGTGCCTGGAGTCCACGCGGACTAGCGACGACCCAGTACTTC
v_gene: TRBV30; abundance: .; j_gene: TRBJ1-1; d_gene: .; CDR3aa: CAWRRTLWGVNTEAFF; CDR3nt: TGTGCCTGGAGGAGGACCCTATGGGGGGTGAACACTGAAGCTTTCTTT
v_gene: TRBV11-2; abundance: .; j_gene: TRBJ1-4; d_gene: TRBD1; CDR3aa: CASSPTGAVPLEKLFF; CDR3nt: TGTGCCAGCAGCCCGACAGGGGCCGTCCCCCTCGAAAAACTGTTTTTT
v_gene: TRBV7-2; abundance: .; j_gene: TRBJ1-1; d_gene: TRBD1; CDR3aa: CASSSRRDSNTEAFF; CDR3nt: TGTGCCAGCAGCTCCAGGCGGGACAGCAACACTGAAGCTTTCTTT
v_gene: TRBV29-1; abundance: .; j_gene: TRBJ2-7; d_gene: TRBD2; CDR3aa: CSALVGGYEQYF; CDR3nt: TGCAGCGCCCTTGTGGGGGGGTACGAGCAGTACTTC
v_gene: TRBV7-8; abundance: .; j_gene: TRBJ2-7; d_gene: TRBD1; CDR3aa: CASSLSYHRTGEPYEQYF; CDR3nt: TGTGCCAGCAGCTTAAGTTACCACAGGACAGGGGAACCCTACGAGCAGTACTTC
v_gene: TRBV7-7; abundance: .; j_gene: TRBJ2-1; d_gene: TRBD2; CDR3aa: CASSLGGGAREQFF; CDR3nt: TGTGCCAGCAGCTTAGGCGGGGGGGCAAGGGAGCAGTTCTTC
v_gene: TRBV7-9; abundance: .; j_gene: TRBJ2-2; d_gene: .; CDR3aa: CASSLQRSLGNTGELFF; CDR3nt: TGTGCCAGCAGTTTACAGCGCAGTCTAGGGAACACCGGGGAGCTGTTTTTT
v_gene: TRBV6-1; abundance: once; j_gene: TRBJ1-5; d_gene: TRBD1; CDR3aa: CASSDPLAGGSNQPQHF; CDR3nt: TGTGCCAGCAGTGATCCCCTGGCAGGGGGGAGCAATCAGCCCCAGCATTTT
v_gene: TRBV6-5; abundance: .; j_gene: TRBJ1-1; d_gene: .; CDR3aa: CASSKQGSAAFF; CDR3nt: TGTGCCAGCAGTAAACAAGGCAGCGCGGCTTTCTTT